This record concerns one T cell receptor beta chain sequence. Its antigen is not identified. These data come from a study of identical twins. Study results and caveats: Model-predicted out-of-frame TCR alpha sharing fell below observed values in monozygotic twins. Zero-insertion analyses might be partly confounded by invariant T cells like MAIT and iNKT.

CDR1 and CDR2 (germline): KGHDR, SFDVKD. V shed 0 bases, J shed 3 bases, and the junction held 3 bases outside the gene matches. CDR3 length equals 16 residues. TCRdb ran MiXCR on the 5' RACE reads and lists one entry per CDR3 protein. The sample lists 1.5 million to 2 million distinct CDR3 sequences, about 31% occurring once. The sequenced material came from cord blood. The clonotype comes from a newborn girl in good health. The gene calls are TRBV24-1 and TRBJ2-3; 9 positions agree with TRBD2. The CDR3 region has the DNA TGTGCCACCAGTGATTTGGCTAGCGGGAAAACAGATACGCAGTATTTT. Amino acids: CATSDLASGKTDTQYF.